The rows below give T cell receptor beta chains drawn from one sample of a study of shared clonotypes between healthy human individuals. Profiling relied on immunoSEQ multiplex PCR, and the TCRdb table lists in-frame clones only, not all of them. This sample has roughly 1,000,000 clones, with around 82% found just once. The source material was memory CD4+ T cells from PBMCs. These receptors originate from a man younger than 30 in good health. Some clones in this sample may be carry-over from other donors' samples. Each CDR3 is given with its conserved first and last residue. D genes are given only for firm matches. Some rows mark clone size as missing; the rest say once, few, many or name a class of expanded clone.

v_call: TRBV30
j_call: TRBJ2-1
cdr3_length: 14
d_call: TRBD1
clone_size: -
cdr3_nt: TGTGCCTGGACGTTGGACAGGGGAATTGAGAAGCAGTTCTTC
cdr3_aa: CAWTLDRGIEKQFF

v_call: TRBV28
j_call: TRBJ2-5
cdr3_length: 14
d_call: -
clone_size: -
cdr3_nt: TGTGCCAGCAGTCGAACGGGCTCCGTGAAGACCCAGTACTTC
cdr3_aa: CASSRTGSVKTQYF

v_call: TRBV10-3
j_call: TRBJ1-5
cdr3_length: 14
d_call: TRBD1
clone_size: once
cdr3_nt: TGTGCCATCAGTCAGGACAGGGGCAATCAGCCCCAGCATTTT
cdr3_aa: CAISQDRGNQPQHF

v_call: TRBV5-1
j_call: TRBJ2-2
cdr3_length: 16
d_call: -
clone_size: -
cdr3_nt: TGCGCCAGCAGCTTGGCCGGACGCCCGAACACCGGGGAGCTGTTTTTT
cdr3_aa: CASSLAGRPNTGELFF

v_call: TRBV9
j_call: TRBJ2-7
cdr3_length: 14
d_call: -
clone_size: -
cdr3_nt: TGTGCCAGCAGCGCGGACTTCCTTTCCTACGAGCAGTACTTC
cdr3_aa: CASSADFLSYEQYF

v_call: TRBV4-1
j_call: TRBJ1-4
cdr3_length: 18
d_call: TRBD1
clone_size: once
cdr3_nt: TGCGCCAGCAGCCAGATTTACAGGGGACCCACGGCGGACGAAAAACTGTTTTTT
cdr3_aa: CASSQIYRGPTADEKLFF

v_call: TRBV19
j_call: TRBJ2-3
cdr3_length: 14
d_call: -
clone_size: once
cdr3_nt: TGTGCCAGTAGCCTACAGGTACTCACAGATACGCAGTATTTT
cdr3_aa: CASSLQVLTDTQYF

v_call: TRBV7-9
j_call: TRBJ1-2
cdr3_length: 13
d_call: -
clone_size: -
cdr3_nt: TGTGCCAGCAGCTTACGGCAGGGCTATGGCTACACCTTC
cdr3_aa: CASSLRQGYGYTF

v_call: TRBV28
j_call: TRBJ1-5
cdr3_length: 15
d_call: TRBD1
clone_size: -
cdr3_nt: TGTGCCAGCAGTTTCCCCAGGGGGCTAGGTCAGCCCCAGCATTTT
cdr3_aa: CASSFPRGLGQPQHF

v_call: TRBV2
j_call: TRBJ2-2
cdr3_length: 13
d_call: -
clone_size: few
cdr3_nt: TGTGCCAGCAAGGACAGTGGCACCGGGGAGCTGTTTTTT
cdr3_aa: CASKDSGTGELFF

v_call: TRBV30
j_call: TRBJ2-3
cdr3_length: 16
d_call: -
clone_size: -
cdr3_nt: TGTGCCTGGAGTGTAAAATTAGCCAGGGGCACAGATACGCAGTATTTT
cdr3_aa: CAWSVKLARGTDTQYF

v_call: TRBV7-3
j_call: TRBJ1-2
cdr3_length: 15
d_call: -
clone_size: -
cdr3_nt: TGTGCCAGCAGCTTTGACGGGGATAGTAACTATGGCTACACCTTC
cdr3_aa: CASSFDGDSNYGYTF

v_call: TRBV10-3
j_call: TRBJ2-1
cdr3_length: 18
d_call: -
clone_size: -
cdr3_nt: TGTGCCATCAGCGGGACCGGGACTCAGAAGAGCTCCTACAATGAGCAGTTCTTC
cdr3_aa: CAISGTGTQKSSYNEQFF

v_call: TRBV11-2
j_call: TRBJ2-2
cdr3_length: 15
d_call: -
clone_size: -
cdr3_nt: TGTGCCAGCAGCCTTATCTGGGGGGCCGGCGGGGAGCTGTTTTTT
cdr3_aa: CASSLIWGAGGELFF

v_call: TRBV28
j_call: TRBJ2-5
cdr3_length: 11
d_call: -
clone_size: -
cdr3_nt: TGTGCCAGCATTTGGCAGGGACGGCAGTACTTC
cdr3_aa: CASIWQGRQYF

v_call: TRBV28
j_call: TRBJ2-7
cdr3_length: 15
d_call: TRBD2
clone_size: -
cdr3_nt: TGTGCCAGCAGTTCACTGGGACTAGCGGGAGGCGAGCAGTACTTC
cdr3_aa: CASSSLGLAGGEQYF

v_call: TRBV9
j_call: TRBJ1-1
cdr3_length: 13
d_call: -
clone_size: few
cdr3_nt: TGTGCCAGCAGCCCCCGTCCCCAGACTGAAGCTTTCTTT
cdr3_aa: CASSPRPQTEAFF

v_call: TRBV6-5
j_call: TRBJ2-7
cdr3_length: 15
d_call: -
clone_size: -
cdr3_nt: TGTGCCAGCAGTTTATCTCCGGGATTCTCCTACGAGCAGTACTTC
cdr3_aa: CASSLSPGFSYEQYF

v_call: TRBV11-2
j_call: TRBJ2-2
cdr3_length: 16
d_call: TRBD1
clone_size: -
cdr3_nt: TGTGCCAGCAGCCCAAGGGGACAGCCGAACACCGGGGAGCTGTTTTTT
cdr3_aa: CASSPRGQPNTGELFF

v_call: TRBV28
j_call: TRBJ1-2
cdr3_length: 16
d_call: TRBD1
clone_size: -
cdr3_nt: TGTGCCAGCAGTGCGGGGGACAGGGCAAGCAACTATGGCTACACCTTC
cdr3_aa: CASSAGDRASNYGYTF

v_call: TRBV7-3
j_call: TRBJ2-1
cdr3_length: 14
d_call: -
clone_size: -
cdr3_nt: TGTGCCAGCAGCTTAAAGATCTCGGGGGATGAGCAGTTCTTC
cdr3_aa: CASSLKISGDEQFF

v_call: TRBV28
j_call: TRBJ1-5
cdr3_length: 15
d_call: TRBD1
clone_size: -
cdr3_nt: TGTGCCAGCAGTTCTCCGGGACAGGGCCATCAGCCCCAGCATTTT
cdr3_aa: CASSSPGQGHQPQHF

v_call: TRBV4-1
j_call: TRBJ2-5
cdr3_length: 13
d_call: -
clone_size: few
cdr3_nt: TGCGCCAGCAGCCAATTACTAGGAGAGACCCAGTACTTC
cdr3_aa: CASSQLLGETQYF